These 14 T cell receptor beta chains share one sample of origin, sequenced in a study of T cells in narcolepsy. Profiling relied on immunoSEQ multiplex PCR, and the TCRdb table lists in-frame clones only, not all of them. The table lists more than 20,000 clones, approximately 85% of them singletons. Input material: memory (CD45RA-) CD4+ T cells from blood. The receptor set was obtained from a human donor in good health.

This clone occurred once. V and J are TRBV28 and TRBJ1-2; D is undetermined. This CDR3 has 15 amino acids. Germline V gene data show CDR1 as MDHEN and CDR2 as SYDVKM. The ends were cut back, 4 bases at V and 2 bases at J, with 14 bases in the middle. CDR3 in amino acids: CASSSYFDTNYGYTF. The CDR3 DNA sequence: TGTGCCAGCAGTTCTTATTTCGACACCAACTATGGCTACACCTTC.

This chain joins TRBV21-1 and TRBJ1-2. TRBV21-1 is a pseudogene locus. This CDR3 spans 17 amino acids. The CDR3 loop reads CASSKGSGFPGDYGYTF. The CDR3 region has the DNA TGTGCCAGCAGCAAGGGTAGCGGATTCCCGGGTGACTATGGCTACACCTTC.

The V gene is TRBV28, the J gene TRBJ2-5; D is unclear. Germline lookup yields CDR1 MDHEN and CDR2 SYDVKM. This CDR3 is 15 amino acids long. V lost 2 bases and J lost 5, with 15 bases in between. The chain's CDR3 is CASSLMGWSAETQYF. The CDR3 DNA is TGTGCCAGCAGTTTAATGGGGTGGAGCGCGGAGACCCAGTACTTC.

The gene calls are TRBV6-5 and TRBJ2-7; 7 bases agree with TRBD2. The CDR3 contains 15 residues. V dropped 5 bases and J dropped 6; count of bases not matched to a gene: 13. The germline gives CDR1 MNHEY, CDR2 SVGAGI. In nucleotides, the CDR3 is TGTGCCAGCAGTGTAGGGCTAGCGGAGGGAGGCGAGCAGTACTTC. It codes for CASSVGLAEGGEQYF.

The V and J genes are TRBV7-9 and TRBJ2-5, with D tentatively TRBD2 (5 bases). Trimming stripped 7 bases from V and 4 bases from J, with 16 bases between. From germline, CDR1 is SEHNR and CDR2 FQNEAQ (reference sequence). This CDR3 is 14 amino acids long. In DNA form, the CDR3 reads TGTGCCAGCACTGAATGGACCGAGGGAGAGACCCAGTACTTC. Its protein is CASTEWTEGETQYF.

CDR3 amino acids: CASSPQAGGGRTHEQYF. As DNA, the CDR3 is TGTGCCAGCAGCCCTCAGGCTGGGGGCGGGAGGACCCACGAGCAGTACTTC. This chain joins TRBV7-6 and TRBJ2-7; 8 bases are shared with TRBD2. J gave up 5 bases and V 5 bases, and 17 bases lay outside the gene matches. CDR3 size: 17 residues. CDR1 is SGHVS and CDR2 is FNYEAQ in the germline V gene. The complete variable domain, with remaining parts taken from reference TRBV7-6 and TRBJ2-7, reads GAGVSQSPRYKVTKRGQDVALRCDPISGHVSLYWYRQALGQGPEFLTYFNYEAQQDKSGLPNDRFSAERPEGSISTLTIQRTEQRDSAMYRCASSPQAGGGRTHEQYFGPGTRLTVT.

Worth noting for this clone: One end of the junction fails to match germline, which may point to a read error. The chain recombines TRBV6-5 with TRBJ2-6; D may be TRBD1 (5 bases). This CDR3 region has 15 residues. CDR1 is MNHEY and CDR2 is SVGAGI in the germline V gene. The CDR3 region is CASSDSGSGANVLTF. In DNA form, the CDR3 reads TGTGCCAGCAGTGACTCAGGGTCTGGGGCCAACGTCCTGACTTTC.

This rearrangement joins TRBV28 to TRBJ2-1; 10 bases line up with TRBD2. The CDR3 runs to 13 residues. Germline lookup yields CDR1 MDHEN and CDR2 SYDVKM. The ends lost 5 bases at V and 10 bases at J; junction bases unmatched: 5. The CDR3 nucleotides are TGTGCCAGCAGTCTAGCGGGAGTGGGGGAGCAGTTCTTC. Translated: CASSLAGVGEQFF.

This chain connects TRBV29-1 to TRBJ2-1; a weak D match, TRBD1 (5 bases). The CDR3 consists of 14 residues. Trimming left V 3 bases short and J 5 bases short, with 14 bases between. Germline values: CDR1 SQVTM, CDR2 ANQGSEA. DNA of the CDR3: TGCAGCGTTGAGGGGCGCGATCGGAACAATGAGCAGTTCTTC. It specifies CSVEGRDRNNEQFF.

The J gene is TRBJ2-1, the V gene TRBV18; 8 nucleotides agree with TRBD2. With V trimmed by 2 bases and J by 0 bases, 0 bases remained unmatched. The CDR3 is 15 residues long. Germline V gene lookup returns CDR1 KGHSH and CDR2 LQKENI. CDR3 sequence: CASSPTSGSYNEQFF. CDR3 DNA: TGTGCCAGCTCACCAACTAGCGGCTCCTACAATGAGCAGTTCTTC.

This clone is a singleton in its sample. The chain joins TRBV5-4 to TRBJ2-7; TRBD1 aligns across 8 bases. Germline V gives CDR1 SGHNT, CDR2 YYREEE (reference sequence). This CDR3 is 15 amino acids long. V trimming: 4 bases; J trimming: 3 bases; junction bases outside the gene matches: 9. The CDR3 region has the DNA TGTGCCAGCAGCCTGGGGGGACAGGCCCTCTACGAGCAGTACTTC. It codes for CASSLGGQALYEQYF.

The rearrangement joins TRBV29-1 to TRBJ2-3, with 8 nucleotides matching TRBD1. The CDR3 has 15 amino acids. Germline values: CDR1 SQVTM, CDR2 ANQGSEA. The V segment lost 8 bases and the J segment 1 base; nucleotides outside the gene matches: 11. CDR3 amino acids: CSSTSGQGGTDTQYF. CDR3 sequence (DNA): TGCAGCTCGACCAGCGGACAGGGAGGCACAGATACGCAGTATTTT.

Only a few counts were recorded for this clone. The chain is built from TRBV2 and TRBJ2-5, with 10 bases identical to TRBD1. V trimming: 6 bases; J trimming: 5 bases; junction bases outside the gene matches: 12. This CDR3 contains 16 residues. Germline loops: CDR1 SNHLY, CDR2 FYNNEI. In DNA, the CDR3 is TGTGCCAGCAGCGCCAGCCCGACAGGGGGCTTTGAGACCCAGTACTTC. Translating it yields CASSASPTGGFETQYF.

This sequence joins TRBV6-1 and TRBJ2-2; no firm D call. The length of the CDR3 is 13 residues. The germline V gene encodes CDR1 MNHNS and CDR2 SASEGT. With 6 bases removed from V and 1 base from J, the gap between germline ends came to 6 bases. The CDR3 coding sequence is TGTGCCAGCAGCGAAATGAACACCGGGGAGCTGTTTTTT. Amino acids: CASSEMNTGELFF.